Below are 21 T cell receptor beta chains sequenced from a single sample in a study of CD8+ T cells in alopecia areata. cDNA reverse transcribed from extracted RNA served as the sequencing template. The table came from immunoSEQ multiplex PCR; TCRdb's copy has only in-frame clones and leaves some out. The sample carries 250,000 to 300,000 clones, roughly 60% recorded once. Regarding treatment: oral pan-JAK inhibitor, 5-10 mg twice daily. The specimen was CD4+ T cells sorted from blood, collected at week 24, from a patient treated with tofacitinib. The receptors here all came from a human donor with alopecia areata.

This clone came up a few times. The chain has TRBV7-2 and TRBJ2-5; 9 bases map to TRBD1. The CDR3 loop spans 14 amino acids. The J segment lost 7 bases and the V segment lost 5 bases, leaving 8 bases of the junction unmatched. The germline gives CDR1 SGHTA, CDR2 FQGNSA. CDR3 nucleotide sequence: TGTGCCAGCAGCGCGGGACAGGGCGAAGCGACCCAGTACTTC. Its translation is CASSAGQGEATQYF.

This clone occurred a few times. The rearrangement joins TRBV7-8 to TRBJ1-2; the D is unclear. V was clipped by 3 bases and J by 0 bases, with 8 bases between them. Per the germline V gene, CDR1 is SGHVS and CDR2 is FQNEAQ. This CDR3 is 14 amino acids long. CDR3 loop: CASSFRIANYGYTF. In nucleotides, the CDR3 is TGTGCCAGCAGCTTCCGGATAGCTAACTATGGCTACACCTTC.

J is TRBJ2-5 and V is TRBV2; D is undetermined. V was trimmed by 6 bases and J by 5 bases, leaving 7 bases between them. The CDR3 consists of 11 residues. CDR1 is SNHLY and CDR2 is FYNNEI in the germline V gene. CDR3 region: CASRGLETQYF. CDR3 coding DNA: TGTGCCAGCAGGGGGTTGGAGACCCAGTACTTC.

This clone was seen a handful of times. This CDR3 is CASSDRGRSEGSPLHF. CDR3 DNA: TGTGCCAGCAGTGACAGGGGTAGGAGCGAGGGTTCACCCCTCCACTTT. V is TRBV28 and J is TRBJ1-6, with 8 positions matching TRBD1. CDR1 and CDR2 (germline): MDHEN, SYDVKM. Trimming at V came to 5 bases and at J to 9 bases, leaving 12 bases not matched to a gene. The CDR3 loop spans 16 amino acids.

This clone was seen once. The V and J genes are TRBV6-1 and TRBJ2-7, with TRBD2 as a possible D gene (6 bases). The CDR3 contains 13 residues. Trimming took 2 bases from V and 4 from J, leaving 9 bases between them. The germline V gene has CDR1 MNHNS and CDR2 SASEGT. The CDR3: CASSELEGYEQYF. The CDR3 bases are TGTGCCAGCAGTGAACTGGAGGGATACGAGCAGTACTTC.

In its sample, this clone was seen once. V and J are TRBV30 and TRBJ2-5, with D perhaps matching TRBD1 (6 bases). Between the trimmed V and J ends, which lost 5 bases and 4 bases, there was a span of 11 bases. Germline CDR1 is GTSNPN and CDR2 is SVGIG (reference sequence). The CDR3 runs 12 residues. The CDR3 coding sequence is TGTGCCTGGGGACAGTCCCGAGAGACCCAGTACTTC. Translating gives CAWGQSRETQYF.

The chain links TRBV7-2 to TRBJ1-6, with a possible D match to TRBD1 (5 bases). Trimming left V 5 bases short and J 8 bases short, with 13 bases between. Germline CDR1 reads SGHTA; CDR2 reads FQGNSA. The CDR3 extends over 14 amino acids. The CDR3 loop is CASSPRVVDSPLHF. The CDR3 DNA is TGTGCCAGCAGCCCCAGGGTGGTAGATTCACCCCTCCACTTT.

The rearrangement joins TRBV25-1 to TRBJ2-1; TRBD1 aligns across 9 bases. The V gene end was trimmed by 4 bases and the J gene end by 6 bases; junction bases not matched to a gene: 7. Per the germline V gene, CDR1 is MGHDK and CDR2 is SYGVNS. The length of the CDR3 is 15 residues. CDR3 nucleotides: TGTGCCAGCAGTGCGACAGGGGGACCCGGCAATGAGCAGTTCTTC. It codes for CASSATGGPGNEQFF.

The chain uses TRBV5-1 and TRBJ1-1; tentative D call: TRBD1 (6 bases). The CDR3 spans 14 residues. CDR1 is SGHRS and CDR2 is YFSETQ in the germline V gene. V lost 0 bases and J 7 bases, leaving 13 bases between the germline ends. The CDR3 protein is CASSLDAAGDEAFF. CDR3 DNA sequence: TGCGCCAGCAGCTTGGACGCGGCAGGGGATGAAGCTTTCTTT.

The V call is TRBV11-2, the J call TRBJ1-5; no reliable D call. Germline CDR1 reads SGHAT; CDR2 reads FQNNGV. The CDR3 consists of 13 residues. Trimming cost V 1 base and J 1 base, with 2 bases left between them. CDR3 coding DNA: TGTGCCAGCAGCTTAGGAAGCAATCAGCCCCAGCATTTT. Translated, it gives CASSLGSNQPQHF.

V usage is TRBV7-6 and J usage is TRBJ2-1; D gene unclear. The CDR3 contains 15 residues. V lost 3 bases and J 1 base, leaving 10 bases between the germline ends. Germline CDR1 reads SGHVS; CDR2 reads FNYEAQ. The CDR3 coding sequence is TGTGCCAGCAGCTTTGGTGGGGTTTCCTACAATGAGCAGTTCTTC. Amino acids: CASSFGGVSYNEQFF. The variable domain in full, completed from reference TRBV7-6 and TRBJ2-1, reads GAGVSQSPRYKVTKRGQDVALRCDPISGHVSLYWYRQALGQGPEFLTYFNYEAQQDKSGLPNDRFSAERPEGSISTLTIQRTEQRDSAMYRCASSFGGVSYNEQFFGPGTRLTVL.

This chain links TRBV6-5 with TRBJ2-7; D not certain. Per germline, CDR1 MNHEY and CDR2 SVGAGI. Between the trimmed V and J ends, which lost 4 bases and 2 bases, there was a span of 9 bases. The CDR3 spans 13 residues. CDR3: CASSSQNPYEQYF. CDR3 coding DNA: TGTGCCAGCAGTTCCCAAAATCCCTACGAGCAGTACTTC.

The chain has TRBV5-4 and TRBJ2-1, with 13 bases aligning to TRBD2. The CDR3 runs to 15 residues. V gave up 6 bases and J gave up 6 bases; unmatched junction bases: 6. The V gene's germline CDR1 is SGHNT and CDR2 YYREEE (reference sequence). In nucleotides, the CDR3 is TGTGCCAGCAAACTAGCGGGGGGGCTCTCCAATGAGCAGTTCTTC. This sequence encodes CASKLAGGLSNEQFF.

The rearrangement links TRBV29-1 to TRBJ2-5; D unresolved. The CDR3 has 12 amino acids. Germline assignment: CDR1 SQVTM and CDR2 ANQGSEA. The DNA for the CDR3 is TGCACCGCCCGTCCGACAAAAGAGACCCAGTACTTC. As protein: CTARPTKETQYF. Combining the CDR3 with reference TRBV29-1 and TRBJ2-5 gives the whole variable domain SAVISQKPSRDICQRGTSLTIQCQVDSQVTMMFWYRQQPGQSLTLIATANQGSEATYESGFVIDKFPISRPNLTFSTLTVSNMSPEDSSIYLCTARPTKETQYFGPGTRLLVL.

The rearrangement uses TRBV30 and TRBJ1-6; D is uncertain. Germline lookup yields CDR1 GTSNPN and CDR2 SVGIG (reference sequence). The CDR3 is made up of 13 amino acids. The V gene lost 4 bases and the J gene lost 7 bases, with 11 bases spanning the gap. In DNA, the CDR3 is TGTGCCTGGAACTCTAGACCGAATTCACCCCTCCACTTT. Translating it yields CAWNSRPNSPLHF.

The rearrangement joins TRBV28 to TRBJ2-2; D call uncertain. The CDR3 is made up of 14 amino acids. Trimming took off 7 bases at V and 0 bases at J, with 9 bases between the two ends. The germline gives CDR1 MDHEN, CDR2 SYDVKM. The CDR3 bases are TGTGCCAGCATACGTAGCCCGAACACCGGGGAGCTGTTTTTT. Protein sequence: CASIRSPNTGELFF.

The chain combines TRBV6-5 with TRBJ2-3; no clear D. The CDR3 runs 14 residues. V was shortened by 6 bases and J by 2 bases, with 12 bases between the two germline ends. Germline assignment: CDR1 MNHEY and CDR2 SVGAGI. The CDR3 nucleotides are TGTGCCAGCAGCCCCGCGGCTCCCACAGATACGCAGTATTTT. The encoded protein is CASSPAAPTDTQYF.

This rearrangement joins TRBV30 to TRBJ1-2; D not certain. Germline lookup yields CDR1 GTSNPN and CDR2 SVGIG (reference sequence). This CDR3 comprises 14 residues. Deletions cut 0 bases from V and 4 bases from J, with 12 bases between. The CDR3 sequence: CAWSVLRRPYGYTF. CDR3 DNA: TGTGCCTGGAGTGTACTCCGGAGGCCCTATGGCTACACCTTC.

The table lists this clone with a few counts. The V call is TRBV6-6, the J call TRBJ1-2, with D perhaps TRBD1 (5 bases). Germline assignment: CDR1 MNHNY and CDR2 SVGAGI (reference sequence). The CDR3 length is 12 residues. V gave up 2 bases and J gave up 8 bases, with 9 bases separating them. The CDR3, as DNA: TGTGCCAGCAGTTACGGGGGGAGGGGCTACACCTTC. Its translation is CASSYGGRGYTF.

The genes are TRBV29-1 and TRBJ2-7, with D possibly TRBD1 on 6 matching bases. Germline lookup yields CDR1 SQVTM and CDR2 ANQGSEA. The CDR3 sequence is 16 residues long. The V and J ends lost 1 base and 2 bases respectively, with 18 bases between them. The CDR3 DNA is TGCAGCGTTGAAGGTATCGTGGCAGGGGATACCTACGAGCAGTACTTC. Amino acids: CSVEGIVAGDTYEQYF.

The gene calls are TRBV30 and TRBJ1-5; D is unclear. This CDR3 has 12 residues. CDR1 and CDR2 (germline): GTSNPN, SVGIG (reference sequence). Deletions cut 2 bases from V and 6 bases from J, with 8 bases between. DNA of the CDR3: TGTGCCTGGAGTAGAGTAAGTCAGCCCCAGCATTTT. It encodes CAWSRVSQPQHF.